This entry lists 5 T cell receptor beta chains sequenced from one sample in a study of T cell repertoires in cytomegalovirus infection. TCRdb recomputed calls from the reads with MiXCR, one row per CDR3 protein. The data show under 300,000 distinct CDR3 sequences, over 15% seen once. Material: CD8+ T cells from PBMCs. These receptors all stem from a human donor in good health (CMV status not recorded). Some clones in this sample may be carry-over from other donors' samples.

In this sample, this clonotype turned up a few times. CDR3 residues: CSARDFRDQPPYEQYF. Here the CDR3 DNA reads TGCAGTGCTAGAGATTTTCGGGACCAGCCACCCTACGAGCAGTACTTC. V and J are TRBV20-1 and TRBJ2-7; D may correspond to TRBD1 or TRBD2 (5 bases each). Trimming removed 0 bases at V and 2 bases at J, with 17 bases between. Looked up from germline, CDR1 is DFQATT and CDR2 is SNEGSKA (reference sequence). The CDR3 length is 16 residues.

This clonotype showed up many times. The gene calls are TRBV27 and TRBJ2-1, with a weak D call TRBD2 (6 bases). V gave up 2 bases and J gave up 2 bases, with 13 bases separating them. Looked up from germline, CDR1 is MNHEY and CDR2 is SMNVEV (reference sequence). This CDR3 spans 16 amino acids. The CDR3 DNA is TGTGCCAGCAGTTTAAGTCGGGGGAGGACCTACAATGAGCAGTTCTTC. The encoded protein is CASSLSRGRTYNEQFF.

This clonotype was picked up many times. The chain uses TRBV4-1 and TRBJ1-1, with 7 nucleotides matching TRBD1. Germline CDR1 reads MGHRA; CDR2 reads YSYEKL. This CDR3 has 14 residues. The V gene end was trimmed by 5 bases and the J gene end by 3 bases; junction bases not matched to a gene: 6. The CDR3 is CASSYDRDHTEAFF. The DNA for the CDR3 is TGCGCCAGCAGCTACGACAGGGATCACACTGAAGCTTTCTTT.

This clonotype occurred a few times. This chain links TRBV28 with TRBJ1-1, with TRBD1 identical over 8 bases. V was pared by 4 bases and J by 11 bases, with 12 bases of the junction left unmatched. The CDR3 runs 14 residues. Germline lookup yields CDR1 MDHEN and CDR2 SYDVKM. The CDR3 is CASSYPGQGGRAFF. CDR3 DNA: TGTGCCAGCAGTTACCCAGGACAGGGTGGACGCGCTTTCTTT.

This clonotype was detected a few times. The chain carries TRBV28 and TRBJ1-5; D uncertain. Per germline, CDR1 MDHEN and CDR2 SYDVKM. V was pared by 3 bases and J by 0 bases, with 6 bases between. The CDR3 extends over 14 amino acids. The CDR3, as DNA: TGTGCCAGCAGTTTCCCAGCTAGCAATCAGCCCCAGCATTTT. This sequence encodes CASSFPASNQPQHF.